This T cell receptor (beta chain) was retrieved from a study of beta chain features in type 1 diabetes. The study, taken as a whole, reports: TCRB CDR3 length was moderately but significantly reduced in all four CD4+ subsets of Type 1 diabetes patients.

It was via CD45RO/CCR7/CD25/CD127/CD95/CD27 that CD4+ naive, central memory, regulatory and stem cell-like memory cells were sorted. Expressed TCRB transcripts got sequenced, as all isolated RNA was reverse transcribed. Assay: immunoSEQ multiplex PCR; the TCRdb copy retains only in-frame clones and omits some. The profile shows over 150,000 clones, over 9% of them singletons. This clone has just a few counts. The antigen is unknown. Trimming stripped 9 bases from V and 8 bases from J, with 16 bases between. The V gene's germline CDR1 is MGHDK and CDR2 SYGVNS. The CDR3 runs 12 residues. This clonotype was sampled from a man younger than 45 with type 1 diabetes. V usage is TRBV25-1 and J usage is TRBJ1-2; perhaps TRBD1 as D (5 bases). The specimen was central memory CD4+ T cells from blood. The CDR3 sequence: CASAPGAGGYTF. For the CDR3, the DNA is TGTGCCAGTGCACCTGGGGCTGGAGGCTACACCTTC.